One and the same sample provided the 30 T cell receptor beta chains below, sequenced in a study of CD8+CD57+ T cells in acquired aplastic anemia. Genomic DNA served as template for TCR beta VDJ and CDR3 profiling. MiXCR was run by TCRdb on the reads, yielding one entry per CDR3 protein. The table includes about 150,000 distinct CDR3 sequences, less than 60% detected once. The patients chosen for sequencing had shown expansion of CD8+CD57+ cells (detected by flow cytometry). The specimen was sorted CD4+, CD8+, or CD8+CD57+ T cells (not recorded which) from PBMCs. The receptors stem from a human donor with aplastic anemia.

This clonotype was seen a handful of times. The gene calls are TRBV20-1 and TRBJ2-1; no clear D. CDR1 and CDR2 from the germline V gene are DFQATT and SNEGSKA (reference sequence). Trimming left V 6 bases short and J 9 bases short, with 18 bases between. The CDR3 length is 13 residues. The CDR3 nucleotides are TGCAGTGCCCTCCTCCTTATTGGTGGTGAGCAGTTCTTC. Translation: CSALLLIGGEQFF.

In its sample, this clonotype was seen a few times. The chain uses TRBV4-3 and TRBJ2-7; TRBD1 aligns across 10 bases. The germline CDR1 and CDR2 sequences are LGHNA and YSLEER. V shed 3 bases, J shed 3 bases, and the junction held 5 bases outside the gene matches. This CDR3 is 15 amino acids long. The CDR3 reads CASSQGQGSLYEQYF. The CDR3 coding sequence is TGCGCCAGCAGCCAGGGACAGGGGTCCCTCTACGAGCAGTACTTC.

This clonotype was seen only a few times. This chain uses TRBV20-1 with TRBJ2-5; D unresolved. Germline V gene sequence: CDR1 DFQATT, CDR2 SNEGSKA (reference sequence). The CDR3 is made up of 16 amino acids. V was pared by 4 bases and J by 5 bases, with 23 bases between. The CDR3 spells CSAKVARQALWETQYF. CDR3 sequence (DNA): TGCAGTGCTAAGGTCGCGCGGCAGGCCCTGTGGGAGACCCAGTACTTC.

The table lists this clonotype with many counts. The V and J genes are TRBV6-1 and TRBJ2-1; no firm D call. Germline V lookup: CDR1 MNHNS, CDR2 SASEGT. With 5 bases removed from V and 12 bases from J, the gap between germline ends came to 14 bases. The CDR3 extends over 12 amino acids. The CDR3 DNA sequence: TGTGCCAGCAGTCCGGAGTTAGTCCGGCAGTTCTTC. Translation gives CASSPELVRQFF.

The rearrangement joins TRBV20-1 to TRBJ2-2; TRBD2 matches 13 bases. V shed 8 bases, J shed 3 bases, and the junction held 3 bases outside the gene matches. Germline CDR1 and CDR2: DFQATT and SNEGSKA (reference sequence). The CDR3 sequence is 14 residues long. CDR3 sequence (DNA): TGCAGTATTGGGACTAGCGGGGACACCGGGGAGCTGTTTTTT. Residues: CSIGTSGDTGELFF.

Note on this clonotype: One end of the junction is discordant with germline, which a read error may explain. This sequence joins TRBV10-3 and TRBJ1-3; D might be TRBD1 (5 bases). There are 13 residues in the CDR3. In germline, CDR1 is ENHRY, CDR2 SYGVKD. The CDR3 DNA is TGTGCCATCAGAGACAGCTCTGGAAGCACCATATATTTT. Translated: CAIRDSSGSTIYF.

About this clonotype itself: It may be a read error: a sequence one base away is much more abundant. The chain couples TRBV11-1 to TRBJ1-1, with D maybe TRBD1 (5 bases). Between the trimmed V and J ends, which lost 5 bases and 3 bases, there was a span of 25 bases. There are 18 residues in the CDR3. The germline V gene encodes CDR1 SGHAT and CDR2 FQDESV (reference sequence). The CDR3 coding sequence is TGTGCCAGCAGCCTCCCGCGCGGGGCAGTCATCTTGGACACTGAAGCTTTCTTT. It encodes CASSLPRGAVILDTEAFF.

The rearrangement links TRBV15 to TRBJ2-5, with 9 nucleotides matching TRBD1. From germline, CDR1 is LNHNV and CDR2 YYDKDF (reference sequence). The CDR3 is 17 amino acids. V shed 0 bases and J 1 base; nucleotides not matched to a gene: 6. CDR3 protein: CATSRDDRGASQETQYF. CDR3 bases: TGTGCCACCAGCAGAGACGACAGGGGGGCATCCCAAGAGACCCAGTACTTC.

The chain employs TRBV6-1 and TRBJ1-1, with a possible D match to TRBD1 (6 bases). Germline V gives CDR1 MNHNS, CDR2 SASEGT. Trimming took 6 bases from V and 5 from J, leaving 19 bases between them. The CDR3 runs to 15 residues. The DNA for the CDR3 is TGTGCCAGCAGGACCGAGACAGGAGGGGTTACTGAAGCTTTCTTT. As protein: CASRTETGGVTEAFF.

This clonotype was seen a handful of times. The rearrangement joins TRBV2 to TRBJ2-7; D is uncertain. CDR1 is SNHLY and CDR2 is FYNNEI in the germline V gene. This CDR3 is 14 amino acids long. Trimming left V 7 bases short and J 0 bases short, with 13 bases between. This CDR3 reads CASIRTLASYEQYF. CDR3 sequence (DNA): TGTGCCAGCATCCGGACGCTCGCCTCCTACGAGCAGTACTTC.

The chain has TRBV3-1 and TRBJ2-1; 10 positions agree with TRBD1. This CDR3 comprises 16 residues. Per the germline V gene, CDR1 is LGHDT and CDR2 is YNNKEL (reference sequence). Trimming took 4 bases from V and 2 from J; bases not matched to a gene: 5. The CDR3 nucleotides read TGTGCCAGCAGCCCACGTGGGACAGGGGCCTACAATGAGCAGTTCTTC. Translation: CASSPRGTGAYNEQFF.

The J gene is TRBJ1-5, the V gene TRBV7-3; 7 nucleotides match TRBD1. The CDR3 sequence is 15 residues long. The V gene's germline CDR1 is SGHTA and CDR2 FQGTGA. J gave up 6 bases and V 8 bases, and 13 bases lay outside the gene matches. In DNA form, the CDR3 reads TGTGCCAGCGTCGCGGGAACAGGGGTGGTTCAGCCCCAGCATTTT. This encodes CASVAGTGVVQPQHF.

The chain employs TRBV25-1 and TRBJ1-3; 7 nucleotides match TRBD1. CDR3 length: 18 amino acids. CDR1 and CDR2 from the germline V gene are MGHDK and SYGVNS. J gave up 0 bases and V 6 bases, and 14 bases lay outside the gene matches. CDR3 in DNA: TGTGCCAGCAGCGCTGGATCCCAAAGGGACAGCTCTGGAAACACCATATATTTT. Translated, it gives CASSAGSQRDSSGNTIYF.

Only one count was recorded for this clonotype. The chain has TRBV7-3 and TRBJ2-7; TRBD2 matches at 15 bases. This CDR3 has 19 residues. The ends lost 1 base at V and 3 bases at J; junction bases unmatched: 10. CDR1 and CDR2 from the germline V gene are SGHTA and FQGTGA. In nucleotides, the CDR3 is TGTGCCAGCAGCTTAAGCGGGACTAGCGGGGGGCCCCCAAGCTACGAGCAGTACTTC. Translating gives CASSLSGTSGGPPSYEQYF.

The chain recombines TRBV20-1 with TRBJ2-5; TRBD2 matches 10 bases. CDR1 DFQATT and CDR2 SNEGSKA come from the germline V gene (reference sequence). V dropped 1 base and J dropped 0; count of bases not matched to a gene: 2. CDR3 length: 15 residues. In nucleotides, the CDR3 is TGCAGTGCTAGAGGGACTAGCGGCTACCAAGAGACCCAGTACTTC. It codes for CSARGTSGYQETQYF.

This clonotype was counted ten times or more. This chain connects TRBV19 to TRBJ2-2; TRBD2 aligns across 10 bases. Germline CDR1 is LNHDA and CDR2 is SQIVND (reference sequence). J gave up 3 bases and V 5 bases, and 6 bases lay outside the gene matches. The CDR3 length is 16 residues. The CDR3 coding sequence is TGTGCCAGTAGTCAAAGCGGGGGGGTCCACACCGGGGAGCTGTTTTTT. This gives the protein CASSQSGGVHTGELFF.

The rearrangement links TRBV25-1 to TRBJ1-6, with 7 bases that match TRBD1. Unmatched junction bases numbered 11, after V lost 4 bases and J lost 5 bases. Germline CDR1 and CDR2: MGHDK and SYGVNS. The CDR3 totals 17 residues. CDR3 protein: CASSARGGRGDNSPLHF. The CDR3 DNA reads as TGTGCCAGCAGTGCTAGAGGGGGCAGGGGGGATAATTCACCCCTCCACTTT.

This chain uses TRBV29-1 with TRBJ2-7, with D possibly matching TRBD1 (5 bases). V was trimmed by 4 bases and J by 7 bases, leaving 23 bases between them. CDR1 and CDR2 from the germline V gene are SQVTM and ANQGSEA. The CDR3 sequence is 15 residues long. CDR3 bases: TGCAGCGTTGTACCCGTTGTGGGGCCTGCTAGGGAGCAGTACTTC. Protein product: CSVVPVVGPAREQYF.

The chain has TRBV6-5 and TRBJ2-7; weak D call: TRBD1 (7 bases). The CDR3 covers 17 residues. The V end was cut by 4 bases, the J end by 5 bases, with 24 bases between. In germline, CDR1 is MNHEY, CDR2 SVGAGI. The CDR3 sequence is CASSSGAGGPFRHEQYF. CDR3 nucleotides: TGTGCCAGCAGTTCCGGCGCAGGGGGGCCCTTCAGGCACGAGCAGTACTTC.

This clonotype came up many times. V is TRBV7-9 and J is TRBJ1-2; 11 bases map to TRBD1. The germline V gene has CDR1 SEHNR and CDR2 FQNEAQ (reference sequence). The CDR3 covers 15 residues. The V gene end was trimmed by 5 bases and the J gene end by 4 bases; junction bases not matched to a gene: 6. CDR3 residues: CASSPIGTGGYGYTF. The CDR3 bases are TGTGCCAGCAGCCCGATCGGGACAGGGGGCTATGGCTACACCTTC.

For this clonotype: Mismatch with germline at one junction end may stem from a read error. The DNA for the CDR3 is TGTGCCAGCAGTGAAGTCACTTACACAGACACGCAGTATTTT. This translates into CASSEVTYTDTQYF. The V and J genes are TRBV2 and TRBJ2-3, with D uncertain. From germline, CDR1 is SNHLY and CDR2 FYNNEI. The CDR3 consists of 14 residues.

This clonotype was recorded many times. The chain links TRBV27 to TRBJ2-7, with D maybe TRBD1 (6 bases). V was shortened by 5 bases and J by 5 bases, with 19 bases between the two germline ends. This CDR3 spans 15 amino acids. Germline V gene lookup returns CDR1 MNHEY and CDR2 SMNVEV (reference sequence). The CDR3, as DNA: TGTGCCAGCAGTACCGAGGCCAGGGGTCGGGACGAGCAGTACTTC. This sequence encodes CASSTEARGRDEQYF.

The rearrangement links TRBV29-1 to TRBJ1-2; TRBD1 matches at 7 bases. CDR1 and CDR2 from the germline V gene are SQVTM and ANQGSEA. The CDR3 loop spans 12 amino acids. The CDR3 DNA sequence: TGCATCGCAGGGGGGCGCGGCTATGGCTACACCTTC. It encodes CIAGGRGYGYTF.

The table lists this clonotype with many counts. The chain is built from TRBV5-6 and TRBJ2-5, with unresolved D. Germline V CDR1 and CDR2: SGHDT, YYEEEE. This CDR3 contains 14 residues. Trimming left V 4 bases short and J 2 bases short, with 12 bases between. The CDR3 sequence is CASSVAGSQETQYF. CDR3 DNA sequence: TGTGCCAGCAGCGTTGCCGGGTCACAAGAGACCCAGTACTTC. Filled out from reference TRBV5-6 and TRBJ2-5, the complete variable domain reads DAGVTQSPTHLIKTRGQQVTLRCSPKSGHDTVSWYQQALGQGPQFIFQYYEEEERQRGNFPDRFSGHQFPNYSSELNVNALLLGDSALYLCASSVAGSQETQYFGPGTRLLVL.

This clonotype was seen just once. The J gene is TRBJ1-6, the V gene TRBV9, with D perhaps matching TRBD1 (5 bases). The germline V gene encodes CDR1 SGDLS and CDR2 YYNGEE. The V and J ends lost 6 bases and 8 bases respectively, with 21 bases between them. The CDR3 is made up of 16 amino acids. In DNA, the CDR3 is TGTGCCAGCACTCCTGCGGGGGTGGCCGGGGATTCACCCCTCCACTTT. Its translation is CASTPAGVAGDSPLHF.

This clonotype was seen a few times. The chain employs TRBV9 and TRBJ1-1; TRBD1 aligns across 7 bases. The V and J ends lost 5 bases and 0 bases, in that order; junction bases with no gene match: 10. Germline V CDR1 and CDR2: SGDLS, YYNGEE. The CDR3 consists of 16 residues. The CDR3 coding sequence is TGTGCCAGCAGTTTGGAACCGGACAGGCTGAACACTGAAGCTTTCTTT. Amino acids: CASSLEPDRLNTEAFF.

This clonotype was counted many times. The chain employs TRBV4-3 and TRBJ2-7; D not resolved. CDR1 is LGHNA, CDR2 YSLEER, per germline. V was cut by 5 bases and J by 5 bases, with 10 bases left in between. The CDR3 has 12 amino acids. CDR3 sequence (DNA): TGCGCCAGCAGCTTAGGTAGGAACGAGCAGTACTTC. Translation: CASSLGRNEQYF.

The chain recombines TRBV10-1 with TRBJ1-1; D perhaps matches TRBD1 (5 bases). Germline CDR1 reads WNHNN; CDR2 reads SYGVQD (reference sequence). This CDR3 has 14 amino acids. V shed 0 bases and J shed 5 bases, with 10 bases lying between them. CDR3: CASSESGGETEAFF. For the CDR3, the DNA is TGCGCCAGCAGTGAGTCGGGAGGGGAAACTGAAGCTTTCTTT.

Concerning this clonotype itself: Germline and junction disagree at one end, which may indicate a read error. V and J are TRBV6-6 and TRBJ1-2; the D is unclear. Germline V CDR1 and CDR2: MNHNY, SVGAGI (reference sequence). This CDR3 has 12 residues. The CDR3 sequence: CASTAGNYGYAF. The CDR3 coding sequence is TGTGCCAGCACAGCGGGGAACTATGGCTACGCCTTC.

The chain couples TRBV7-3 to TRBJ1-2; D is ambiguous. The CDR3 is 13 residues long. Germline CDR1 reads SGHTA; CDR2 reads FQGTGA. V lost 2 bases and J 1 base, leaving 5 bases between the germline ends. The CDR3 region is CASSLEDNYGYTF. DNA of the CDR3: TGTGCCAGCAGCTTAGAGGATAACTATGGCTACACCTTC.